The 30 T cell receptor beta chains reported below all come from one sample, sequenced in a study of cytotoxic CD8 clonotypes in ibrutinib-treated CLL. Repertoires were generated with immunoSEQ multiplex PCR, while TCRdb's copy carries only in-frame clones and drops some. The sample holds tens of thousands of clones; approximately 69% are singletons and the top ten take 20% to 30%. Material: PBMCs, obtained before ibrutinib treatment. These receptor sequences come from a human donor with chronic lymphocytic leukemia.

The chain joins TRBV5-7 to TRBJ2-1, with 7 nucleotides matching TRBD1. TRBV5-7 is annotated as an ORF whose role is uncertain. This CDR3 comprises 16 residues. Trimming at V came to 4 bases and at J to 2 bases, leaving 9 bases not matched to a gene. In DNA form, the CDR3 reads TGTGCCAGCAGCCCTTTGGGACAGCTAACCTACAATGAGCAGTTCTTC. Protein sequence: CASSPLGQLTYNEQFF.

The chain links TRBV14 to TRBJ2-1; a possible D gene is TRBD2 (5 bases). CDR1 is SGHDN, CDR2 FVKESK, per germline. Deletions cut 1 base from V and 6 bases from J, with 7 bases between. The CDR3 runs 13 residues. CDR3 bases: TGTGCCAGCAGCCAAGTACGGGGCAATGAGCAGTTCTTC. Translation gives CASSQVRGNEQFF.

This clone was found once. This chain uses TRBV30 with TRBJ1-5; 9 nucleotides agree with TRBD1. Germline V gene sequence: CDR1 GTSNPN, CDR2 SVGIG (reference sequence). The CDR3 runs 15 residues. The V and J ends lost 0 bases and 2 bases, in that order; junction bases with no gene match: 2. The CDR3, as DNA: TGTGCCTGGAGTGTACGGGACAGGGGCAATCAGCCCCAGCATTTT. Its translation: CAWSVRDRGNQPQHF.

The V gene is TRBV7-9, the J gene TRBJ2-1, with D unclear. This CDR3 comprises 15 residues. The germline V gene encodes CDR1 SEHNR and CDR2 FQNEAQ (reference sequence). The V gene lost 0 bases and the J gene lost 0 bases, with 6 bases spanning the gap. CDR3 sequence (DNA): TGTGCCAGCAGCTTAGCCGCGAGCTCCTACAATGAGCAGTTCTTC. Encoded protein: CASSLAASSYNEQFF.

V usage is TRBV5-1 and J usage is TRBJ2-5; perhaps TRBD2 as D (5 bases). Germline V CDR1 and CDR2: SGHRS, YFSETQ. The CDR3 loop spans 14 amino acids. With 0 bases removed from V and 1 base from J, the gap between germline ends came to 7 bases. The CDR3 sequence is CASSLDGIQETQYF. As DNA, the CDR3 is TGCGCCAGCAGCTTGGACGGGATCCAAGAGACCCAGTACTTC.

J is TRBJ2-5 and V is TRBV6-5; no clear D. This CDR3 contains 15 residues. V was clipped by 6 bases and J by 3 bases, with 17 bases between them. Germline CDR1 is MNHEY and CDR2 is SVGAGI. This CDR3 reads CASSLLHETKETQYF. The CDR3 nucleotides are TGTGCCAGCAGCTTGCTACATGAAACTAAAGAGACCCAGTACTTC.

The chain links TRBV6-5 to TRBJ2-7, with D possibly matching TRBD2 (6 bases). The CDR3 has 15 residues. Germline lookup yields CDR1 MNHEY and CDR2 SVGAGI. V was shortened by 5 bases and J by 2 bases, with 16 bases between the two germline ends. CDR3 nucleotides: TGTGCCAGCAGTCCTCAGGCGGGAATCCCCTACGAGCAGTACTTC. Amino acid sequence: CASSPQAGIPYEQYF.

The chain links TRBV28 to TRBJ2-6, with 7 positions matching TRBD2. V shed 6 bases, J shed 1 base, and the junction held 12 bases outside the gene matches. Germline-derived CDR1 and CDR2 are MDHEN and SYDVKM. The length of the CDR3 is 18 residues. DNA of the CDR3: TGTGCCAGCAGCTCTATCCTCCGGGGACTATCTGGGGCCAACGTCCTGACTTTC. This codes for CASSSILRGLSGANVLTF. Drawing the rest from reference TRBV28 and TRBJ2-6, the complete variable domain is DVKVTQSSRYLVKRTGEKVFLECVQDMDHENMFWYRQDPGLGLRLIYFSYDVKMKEKGDIPEGYSVSREKKERFSLILESASTNQTSMYLCASSSILRGLSGANVLTFGAGSRLTVL.

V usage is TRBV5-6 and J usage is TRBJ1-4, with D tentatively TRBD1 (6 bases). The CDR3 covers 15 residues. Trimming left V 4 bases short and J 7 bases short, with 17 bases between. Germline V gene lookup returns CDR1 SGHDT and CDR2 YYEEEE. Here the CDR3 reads CASSPGGRGAEKLFF. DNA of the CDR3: TGTGCCAGCAGCCCCGGGGGCAGGGGAGCTGAAAAACTGTTTTTT.

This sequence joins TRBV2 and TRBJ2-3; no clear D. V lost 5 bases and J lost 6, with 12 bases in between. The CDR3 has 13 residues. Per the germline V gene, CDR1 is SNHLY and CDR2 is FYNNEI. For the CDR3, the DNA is TGTGCCAGCAGTTTCGACCCGCGGGATACGCAGTATTTT. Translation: CASSFDPRDTQYF.

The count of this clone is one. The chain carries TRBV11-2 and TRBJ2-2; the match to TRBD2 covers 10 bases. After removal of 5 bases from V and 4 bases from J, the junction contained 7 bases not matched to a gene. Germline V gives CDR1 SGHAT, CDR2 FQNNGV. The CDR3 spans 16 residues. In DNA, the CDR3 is TGTGCCAGCAGCCGCCGACTAGCGGGCGTCACCGGGGAGCTGTTTTTT. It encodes CASSRRLAGVTGELFF. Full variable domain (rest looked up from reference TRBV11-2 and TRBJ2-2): EAGVAQSPRYKIIEKRQSVAFWCNPISGHATLYWYQQILGQGPKLLIQFQNNGVVDDSQLPKDRFSAERLKGVDSTLKIQPAKLEDSAVYLCASSRRLAGVTGELFFGEGSRLTVL.

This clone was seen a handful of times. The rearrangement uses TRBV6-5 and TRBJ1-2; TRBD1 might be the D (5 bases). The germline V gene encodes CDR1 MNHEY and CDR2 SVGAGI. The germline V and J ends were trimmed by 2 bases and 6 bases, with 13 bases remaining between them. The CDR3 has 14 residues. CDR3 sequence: CASSYAGTHHGYTF. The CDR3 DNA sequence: TGTGCCAGCAGTTACGCCGGGACTCATCATGGCTACACCTTC.

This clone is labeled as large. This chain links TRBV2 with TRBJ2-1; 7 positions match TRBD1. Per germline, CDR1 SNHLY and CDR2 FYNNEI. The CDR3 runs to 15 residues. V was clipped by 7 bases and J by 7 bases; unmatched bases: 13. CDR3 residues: CASMGEGTVWNEQFF. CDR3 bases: TGTGCCAGCATGGGTGAGGGGACAGTATGGAATGAGCAGTTCTTC. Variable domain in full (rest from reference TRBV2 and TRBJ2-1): EPEVTQTPSHQVTQMGQEVILRCVPISNHLYFYWYRQILGQKVEFLVSFYNNEISEKSEIFDDQFSVERPDGSNFTLKIRSTKLEDSAMYFCASMGEGTVWNEQFFGPGTRLTVL.

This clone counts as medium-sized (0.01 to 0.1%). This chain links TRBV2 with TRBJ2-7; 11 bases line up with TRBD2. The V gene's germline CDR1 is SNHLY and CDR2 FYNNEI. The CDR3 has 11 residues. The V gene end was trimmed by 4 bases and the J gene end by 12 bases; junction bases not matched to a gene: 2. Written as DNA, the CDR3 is TGTGCCAGCAGTGTCGGACTAGCGGGGTACTTC. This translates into CASSVGLAGYF.

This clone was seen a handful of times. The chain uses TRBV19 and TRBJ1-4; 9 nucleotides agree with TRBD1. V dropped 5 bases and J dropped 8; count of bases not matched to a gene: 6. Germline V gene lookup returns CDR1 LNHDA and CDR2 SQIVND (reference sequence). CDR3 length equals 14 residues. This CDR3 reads CASSQGQGQEKLFF. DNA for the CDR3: TGTGCCAGTAGTCAAGGACAGGGGCAGGAAAAACTGTTTTTT.

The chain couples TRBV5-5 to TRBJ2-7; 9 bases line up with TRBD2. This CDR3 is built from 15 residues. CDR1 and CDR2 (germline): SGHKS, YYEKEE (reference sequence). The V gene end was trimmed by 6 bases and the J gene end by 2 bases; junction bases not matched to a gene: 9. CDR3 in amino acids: CASTGLAGGPYEQYF. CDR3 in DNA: TGTGCCAGCACCGGACTGGCGGGAGGGCCCTACGAGCAGTACTTC.

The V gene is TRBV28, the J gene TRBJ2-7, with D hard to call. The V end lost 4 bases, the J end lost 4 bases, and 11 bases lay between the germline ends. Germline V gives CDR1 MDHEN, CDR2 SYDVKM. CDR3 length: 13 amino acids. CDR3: CASSSRYGYEQYF. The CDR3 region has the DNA TGTGCCAGCAGTTCCAGGTATGGTTACGAGCAGTACTTC.

The CDR3 loop reads CASSGRQAMGAFF. The CDR3 region has the DNA TGTGCCAGCAGTGGACGACAGGCAATGGGAGCTTTCTTT. The chain is built from TRBV2 and TRBJ1-1; a possible D gene is TRBD1 (6 bases). V shed 4 bases and J shed 10 bases, with 16 bases lying between them. There are 13 residues in the CDR3. Germline values: CDR1 SNHLY, CDR2 FYNNEI.

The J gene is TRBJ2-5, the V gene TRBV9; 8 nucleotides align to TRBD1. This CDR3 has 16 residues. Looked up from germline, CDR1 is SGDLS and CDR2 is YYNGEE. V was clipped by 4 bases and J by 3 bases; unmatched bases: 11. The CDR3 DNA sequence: TGTGCCAGCAGCAAAGGATCAGGGGGCGGGGAAGAGACCCAGTACTTC. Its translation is CASSKGSGGGEETQYF.

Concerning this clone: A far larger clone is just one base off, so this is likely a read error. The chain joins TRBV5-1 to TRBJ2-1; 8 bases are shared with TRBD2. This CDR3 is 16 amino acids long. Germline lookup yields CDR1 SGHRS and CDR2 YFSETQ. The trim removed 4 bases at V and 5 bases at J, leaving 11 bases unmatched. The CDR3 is CASSPSPAGAHNEQFF. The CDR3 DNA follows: TGCGCCAGCAGCCCCTCCCCAGCGGGAGCCCACAATGAGCAGTTCTTC.

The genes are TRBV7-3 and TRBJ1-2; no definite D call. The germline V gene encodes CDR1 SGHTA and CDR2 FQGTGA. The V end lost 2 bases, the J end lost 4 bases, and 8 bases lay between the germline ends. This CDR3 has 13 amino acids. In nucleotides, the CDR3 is TGTGCCAGCAGCTTAGGGCAAGGCTATGGCTACACCTTC. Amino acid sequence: CASSLGQGYGYTF.

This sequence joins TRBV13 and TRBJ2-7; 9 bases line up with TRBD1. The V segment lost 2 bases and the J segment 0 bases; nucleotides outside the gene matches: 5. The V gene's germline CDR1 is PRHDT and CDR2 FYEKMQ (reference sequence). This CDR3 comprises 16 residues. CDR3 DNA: TGTGCCAGCAGCTTAACAGGGGGCCCGAGCTCCTACGAGCAGTACTTC. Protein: CASSLTGGPSSYEQYF.

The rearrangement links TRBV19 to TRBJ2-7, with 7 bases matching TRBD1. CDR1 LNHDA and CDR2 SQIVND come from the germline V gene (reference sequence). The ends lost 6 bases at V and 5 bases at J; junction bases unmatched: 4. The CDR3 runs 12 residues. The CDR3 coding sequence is TGTGCCAGTAGGACAGGGACGAACGAGCAGTACTTC. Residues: CASRTGTNEQYF.

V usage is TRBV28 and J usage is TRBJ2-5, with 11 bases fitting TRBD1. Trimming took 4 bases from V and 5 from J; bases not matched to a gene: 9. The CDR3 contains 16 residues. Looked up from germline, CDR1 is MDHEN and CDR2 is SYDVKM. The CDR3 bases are TGTGCCAGCAGTTCCCCGGACAGGGGGCGCGGGGAGACCCAGTACTTC. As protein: CASSSPDRGRGETQYF.

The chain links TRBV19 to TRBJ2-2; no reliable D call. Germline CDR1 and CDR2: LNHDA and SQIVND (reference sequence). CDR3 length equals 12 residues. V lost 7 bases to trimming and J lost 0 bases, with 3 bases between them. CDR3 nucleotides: TGTGCCAGTATAGCGAACACCGGGGAGCTGTTTTTT. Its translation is CASIANTGELFF.

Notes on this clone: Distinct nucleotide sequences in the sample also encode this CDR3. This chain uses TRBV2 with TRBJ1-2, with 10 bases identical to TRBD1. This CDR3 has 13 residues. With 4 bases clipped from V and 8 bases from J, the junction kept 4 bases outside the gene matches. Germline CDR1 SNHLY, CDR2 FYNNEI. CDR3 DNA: TGTGCCAGCAGTGGACAGGGGGCGGGAGGCTACACCTTC. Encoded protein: CASSGQGAGGYTF.

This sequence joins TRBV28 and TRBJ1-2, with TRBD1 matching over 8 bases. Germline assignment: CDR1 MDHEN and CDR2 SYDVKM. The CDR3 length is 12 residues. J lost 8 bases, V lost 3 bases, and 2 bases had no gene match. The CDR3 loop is CASSFQGAGYTF. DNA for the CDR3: TGTGCCAGCAGTTTCCAGGGGGCCGGCTACACCTTC.

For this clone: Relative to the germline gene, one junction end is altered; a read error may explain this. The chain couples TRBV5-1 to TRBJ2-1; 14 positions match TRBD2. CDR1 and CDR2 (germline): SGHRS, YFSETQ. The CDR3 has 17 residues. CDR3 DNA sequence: TGCGCCAGCAGCCCGGGACTAGCGGGAGTCTCCCACAATGAGCAGTTCTTC. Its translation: CASSPGLAGVSHNEQFF. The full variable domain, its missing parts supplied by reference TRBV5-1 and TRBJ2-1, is KAGVTQTPRYLIKTRGQQVTLSCSPISGHRSVSWYQQTPGQGLQFLFEYFSETQRNKGNFPGRFSGRQFSNSRSEMNVSTLELGDSALYLCASSPGLAGVSHNEQFFGPGTRLTVL.

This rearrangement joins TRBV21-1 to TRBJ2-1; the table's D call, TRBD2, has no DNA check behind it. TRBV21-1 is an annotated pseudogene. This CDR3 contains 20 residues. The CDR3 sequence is CASSKNKGLAGGLDYNEQFF. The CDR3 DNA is TGTGCCAGCAGCAAAAATAAGGGACTAGCGGGAGGGCTGGACTACAATGAGCAGTTCTTC.

The CDR3 region is CASSLGEALISYEQYF. In DNA form, the CDR3 reads TGTGCCAGCAGCTTGGGGGAGGCCCTGATTTCCTACGAGCAGTACTTC. The chain joins TRBV5-5 to TRBJ2-7, with a weak D call TRBD2 (6 bases). Looked up from germline, CDR1 is SGHKS and CDR2 is YYEKEE (reference sequence). The germline V and J ends were trimmed by 0 bases and 1 base, with 14 bases remaining between them. The CDR3 is made up of 16 amino acids.